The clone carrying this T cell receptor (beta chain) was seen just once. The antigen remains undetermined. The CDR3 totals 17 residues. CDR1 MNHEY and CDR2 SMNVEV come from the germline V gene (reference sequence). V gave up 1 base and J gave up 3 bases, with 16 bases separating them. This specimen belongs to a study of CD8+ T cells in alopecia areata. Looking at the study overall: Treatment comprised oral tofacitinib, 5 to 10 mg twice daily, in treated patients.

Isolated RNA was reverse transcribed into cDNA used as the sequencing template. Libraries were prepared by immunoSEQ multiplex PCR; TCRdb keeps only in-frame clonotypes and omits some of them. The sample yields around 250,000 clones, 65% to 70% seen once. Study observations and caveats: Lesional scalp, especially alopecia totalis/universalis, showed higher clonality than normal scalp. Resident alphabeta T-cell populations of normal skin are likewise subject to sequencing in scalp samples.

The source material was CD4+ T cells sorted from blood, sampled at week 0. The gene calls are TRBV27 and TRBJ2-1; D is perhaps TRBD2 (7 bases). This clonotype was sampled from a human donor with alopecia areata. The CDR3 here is CASSLFPGGAFYNEQFF. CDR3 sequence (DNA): TGTGCCAGCAGTTTATTCCCTGGGGGGGCCTTCTACAATGAGCAGTTCTTC.